This T cell receptor (beta chain) appears in the sequencing data of a study of T cell repertoires in cytomegalovirus infection. About the research overall: Used in the study were CMV epitopes, some recently identified and HLA-C-restricted, others well-studied and HLA-B-restricted. Public signatures in TCR beta pointed to CMV infection and matching HLA type. Overall study findings and caveats: Ex vivo, HLA-C-restricted CMV-specific TCR beta clonotypes prevailed over the rest of the response.

TCRdb re-derived calls from the reads in MiXCR, one entry per CDR3 protein. The table lists roughly 990,000 distinct CDR3 sequences, under 40% of them singletons. This clonotype came up a few times. Its antigen is currently unknown. CDR3 size: 16 residues. V lost 5 bases and J 6 bases, leaving 21 bases between the germline ends. Germline V CDR1 and CDR2: SGDLS, YYNGEE. The sequence was collected from a human donor in good health (CMV status not recorded). Some clones in this sample may be carry-over from other donors' samples. The source was cultured CD8+ T cells from PBMCs, collected from culture after CMV antigen stimulation. This chain links TRBV9 with TRBJ2-1; no firm D call. CDR3 nucleotide sequence: TGTGCCAGCAGGGCCCTCACGAGGCCGCGAGCCAATGAGCAGTTCTTC. It encodes CASRALTRPRANEQFF.